Reported below is one TCR beta chain. The antigen is unknown. PCR primers comprised 60 Vbeta and 13 Jbeta primers. The table came from immunoSEQ multiplex PCR; TCRdb's copy has only in-frame clones and leaves some out. The sample has 150,000 to 200,000 clones, 80% to 90% seen once. The sample comes from a study of cytomegalovirus exposure and HLA in healthy donors. Overall study findings and caveats: Within the data, a cluster of highly shared sequence variants was likely a sequencing artifact.

CDR1 and CDR2 from the germline V gene are SGHAT and FQNNGV. V dropped 5 bases and J dropped 10; count of bases not matched to a gene: 8. This CDR3 is 13 amino acids long. The source is a man between 18 and 35 years old in good health and CMV-seropositive. The gene calls are TRBV11-2 and TRBJ2-1; TRBD2 agrees at 7 bases. Material for sequencing was PBMCs. The CDR3 DNA is TGTGCCAGCAGCCTCCTCATGGGACTAGAGCAGTTCTTC. This gives the protein CASSLLMGLEQFF.